Below, 6 T cell receptor beta chains from the same sample are listed, as sequenced in a study of blood T cell repertoires in COVID-19. The method was immunoSEQ multiplex PCR; TCRdb's version includes in-frame clones alone and lacks a portion of them. Of about 180,000 clones in the sample, around 85% were seen once. Sequenced sample: peripheral blood. These receptors were collected from a man aged 45-65 years with active or convalescent COVID-19.

V is TRBV15 and J is TRBJ2-2; TRBD2 is a possible D gene (5 bases). The V end was cut by 2 bases, the J end by 4 bases, with 14 bases between. The germline gives CDR1 LNHNV, CDR2 YYDKDF (reference sequence). The CDR3 consists of 16 residues. CDR3: CATSRNTGWVTGELFF. DNA of the CDR3: TGTGCCACCAGCAGAAACACGGGATGGGTCACCGGGGAGCTGTTTTTT.

The chain uses TRBV10-1 and TRBJ2-7; D is undetermined. The V gene lost 2 bases and the J gene lost 6 bases, with 8 bases spanning the gap. The CDR3 loop spans 12 amino acids. Germline lookup yields CDR1 WNHNN and CDR2 SYGVQD (reference sequence). DNA of the CDR3: TGCGCCAGCAGTGAGGCCGGTGGCGAGCAGTACTTC. It encodes CASSEAGGEQYF.

The rearrangement uses TRBV6-2 or TRBV6-3 and TRBJ1-6; the match to TRBD1 covers 7 bases. The CDR3 extends over 17 amino acids. Germline loops: CDR1 MNHEY, CDR2 SVGEGT. The V segment lost 2 bases and the J segment 0 bases; nucleotides outside the gene matches: 4. The CDR3 loop reads CASSYAGQNSYNSPLHF. In DNA, the CDR3 is TGTGCCAGCAGTTACGCGGGACAGAACTCCTATAATTCACCCCTCCACTTT.

The CDR3 sequence: CASSRQGRNTEAFF. The CDR3 DNA reads TGTGCCAGCAGTCGACAGGGAAGGAACACTGAAGCTTTCTTT. The chain couples TRBV2 to TRBJ1-1, with 7 bases aligning to TRBD1. J lost 1 base, V lost 5 bases, and 4 bases had no gene match. The CDR3 consists of 14 residues. Per germline, CDR1 SNHLY and CDR2 FYNNEI.

CDR3: CAWSVRDTGELFF. DNA of the CDR3: TGTGCCTGGAGTGTCCGAGACACCGGGGAGCTGTTTTTT. The V and J genes are TRBV30 and TRBJ2-2; no clear D. V lost 0 bases to trimming and J lost 3 bases, with 5 bases between them. There are 13 residues in the CDR3. Looked up from germline, CDR1 is GTSNPN and CDR2 is SVGIG (reference sequence).

V and J are TRBV10-3 and TRBJ2-1, with no clear D. The CDR3 runs 11 residues. Germline values: CDR1 ENHRY, CDR2 SYGVKD. V shed 10 bases and J shed 7 bases, with 11 bases lying between them. CDR3 DNA sequence: TGTGCCAGCCGAGCGACTAATGAGCAGTTCTTC. Translation: CASRATNEQFF.